This TCR beta chain was obtained from a study of T cell responses to AZD1222 COVID-19 vaccine. This CDR3 has 13 amino acids. Trimming left V 4 bases short and J 3 bases short, with 6 bases between. The V gene's germline CDR1 is LGHNA and CDR2 YSLEER. On this clone itself: Antigen specificity is unknown.

The study's findings and limits: Spike-specific TCR breadth and depth grew following two AZD1222 doses. The sample set comprised mostly white British donors with more females, and clonal diversity was possibly underestimated.

Clones were read by immunoSEQ multiplex PCR, and TCRdb kept only the in-frame ones, dropping some. This table has around 130,000 clones, 88% appearing once. This clonotype was sampled from an adult in good health. The sample consisted of peripheral blood, taken on day 0 of AZD1222 vaccination. V is TRBV4-3 and J is TRBJ1-4, with a weak D call TRBD1 (5 bases). DNA for the CDR3: TGCGCCAGCAGCCGGGGGGCTAATGAAAAACTGTTTTTT. It yields the protein CASSRGANEKLFF.